The 5 T cell receptor beta chains reported below all come from one sample, sequenced in a study of T cells after yellow fever vaccination. TCRdb independently ran MiXCR on the 5' RACE reads; one entry per CDR3 protein. The data show hundreds of thousands of distinct CDR3 sequences, less than 4.5% seen once. The sequences come from PBMCs, collected on the day of the yellow fever booster vaccination. The receptor set was obtained from a young man who received the YFV17D yellow fever vaccine.

The J gene is TRBJ1-1, the V gene TRBV7-7; 7 positions match TRBD1. Trimming at V came to 1 base and at J to 2 bases, leaving 19 bases not matched to a gene. Germline V gene data show CDR1 as SSHAT and CDR2 as FNYEAQ (reference sequence). The CDR3 is made up of 20 amino acids. The chain's CDR3 is CASSLGPEGGGQTTNTEAFF. As DNA, the CDR3 is TGTGCCAGCAGCTTAGGGCCCGAGGGAGGGGGCCAGACGACTAACACTGAAGCTTTCTTT.

This clonotype was recorded many times. The J gene is TRBJ2-1, the V gene TRBV4-1; possibly TRBD1 for D (7 bases). The CDR3 sequence is 15 residues long. V lost 2 bases and J lost 10, with 18 bases in between. Germline CDR1 is MGHRA and CDR2 is YSYEKL. The DNA of the CDR3 is TGCGCCAGCAGCCAAATTGAGGAGGGGGCACGAGAGCAGTTCTTC. Amino acid sequence: CASSQIEEGAREQFF.

This clonotype was seen at least ten times. CDR3 sequence (DNA): TGTGCCAGCAGCTTATCCCGAATAAAACGCCGATACACCGGGGAGCTGTTTTTT. Protein: CASSLSRIKRRYTGELFF. The genes are TRBV7-2 and TRBJ2-2, with D unresolved. V lost 2 bases and J 3 bases, leaving 19 bases between the germline ends. The CDR3 is 18 amino acids. Germline V gene sequence: CDR1 SGHTA, CDR2 FQGNSA.

This clonotype has a handful of counts. The gene calls are TRBV24-1 and TRBJ2-3, with D unresolved. CDR1 and CDR2 from the germline V gene are KGHDR and SFDVKD. The CDR3 is made up of 12 amino acids. V was cut by 4 bases and J by 2 bases, with 3 bases left in between. The CDR3 spells CATSENTDTQYF. For the CDR3, the DNA is TGTGCCACCAGTGAAAACACAGATACGCAGTATTTT.

This clonotype was found a few times. The chain employs TRBV5-6 and TRBJ2-7; 8 bases line up with TRBD2. V lost 4 bases, J lost 4 bases, and 1 base stayed unmatched. Germline V gives CDR1 SGHDT, CDR2 YYEEEE. CDR3 size: 12 residues. The CDR3 loop reads CASSAGGYEQYV. CDR3 coding DNA: TGTGCCAGCAGCGCGGGGGGATACGAGCAGTACGTC.